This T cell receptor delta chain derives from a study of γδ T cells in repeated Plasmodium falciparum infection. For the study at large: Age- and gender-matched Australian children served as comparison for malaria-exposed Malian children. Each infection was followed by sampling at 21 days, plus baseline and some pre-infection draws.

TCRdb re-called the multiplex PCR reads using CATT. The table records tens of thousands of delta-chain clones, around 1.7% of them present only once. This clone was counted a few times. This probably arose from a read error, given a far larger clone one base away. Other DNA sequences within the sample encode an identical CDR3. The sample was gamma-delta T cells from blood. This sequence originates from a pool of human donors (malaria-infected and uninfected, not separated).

CDR3 residues: CALGEVLNGPSGGSYTDKLIF. Written as DNA, the CDR3 is TGTGCTCTTGGGGAAGTCTTAAACGGGCCTTCTGGGGGTTCGTACACCGATAAACTCATCTTT. The chain carries TRDV1 and TRDJ1; TRDD3 aligns across 7 bases. In germline, CDR1 is TSWWSYY, CDR2 QGS. The CDR3 extends over 21 amino acids. V was clipped by 2 bases and J by 0 bases; unmatched bases: 21.